This record looks at one T cell receptor beta chain sequence and its context. Its antigen remains unknown. CD45RA-negative memory and CD45RA+ naive subsets were split from the CD4+ cells. This sample is part of a study of shared clonotypes between healthy human individuals. For the study at large: Contributing individuals were a couple of females and three males aged 18 to 49.

Germline V gives CDR1 WNHNN, CDR2 SYGVQD (reference sequence). The CDR3 is made up of 13 amino acids. Trimming took 4 bases from V and 2 from J, leaving 7 bases between them. The assay was run at deep level. Profiled with immunoSEQ multiplex PCR; TCRdb holds only in-frame clones, not every one. The sample has 850,000 to 1,100,000 clones; approximately 75% are singletons. General observations from the study: Although depth was large, rarefaction showed that sequencing of the sorted subsets was incomplete.

The chain has TRBV10-1 and TRBJ2-3, with D uncertain. Sequencing was performed on memory CD4+ T cells from PBMCs. Subset indicated: CD45RA-negative fraction. This clonotype was obtained from a man aged 18 to 30 in good health. Some clones in this sample may be carry-over from other donors' samples. In DNA, the CDR3 is TGCGCCAGCAGTGCAATATCCACAGATACGCAGTATTTT. Amino acid sequence: CASSAISTDTQYF.